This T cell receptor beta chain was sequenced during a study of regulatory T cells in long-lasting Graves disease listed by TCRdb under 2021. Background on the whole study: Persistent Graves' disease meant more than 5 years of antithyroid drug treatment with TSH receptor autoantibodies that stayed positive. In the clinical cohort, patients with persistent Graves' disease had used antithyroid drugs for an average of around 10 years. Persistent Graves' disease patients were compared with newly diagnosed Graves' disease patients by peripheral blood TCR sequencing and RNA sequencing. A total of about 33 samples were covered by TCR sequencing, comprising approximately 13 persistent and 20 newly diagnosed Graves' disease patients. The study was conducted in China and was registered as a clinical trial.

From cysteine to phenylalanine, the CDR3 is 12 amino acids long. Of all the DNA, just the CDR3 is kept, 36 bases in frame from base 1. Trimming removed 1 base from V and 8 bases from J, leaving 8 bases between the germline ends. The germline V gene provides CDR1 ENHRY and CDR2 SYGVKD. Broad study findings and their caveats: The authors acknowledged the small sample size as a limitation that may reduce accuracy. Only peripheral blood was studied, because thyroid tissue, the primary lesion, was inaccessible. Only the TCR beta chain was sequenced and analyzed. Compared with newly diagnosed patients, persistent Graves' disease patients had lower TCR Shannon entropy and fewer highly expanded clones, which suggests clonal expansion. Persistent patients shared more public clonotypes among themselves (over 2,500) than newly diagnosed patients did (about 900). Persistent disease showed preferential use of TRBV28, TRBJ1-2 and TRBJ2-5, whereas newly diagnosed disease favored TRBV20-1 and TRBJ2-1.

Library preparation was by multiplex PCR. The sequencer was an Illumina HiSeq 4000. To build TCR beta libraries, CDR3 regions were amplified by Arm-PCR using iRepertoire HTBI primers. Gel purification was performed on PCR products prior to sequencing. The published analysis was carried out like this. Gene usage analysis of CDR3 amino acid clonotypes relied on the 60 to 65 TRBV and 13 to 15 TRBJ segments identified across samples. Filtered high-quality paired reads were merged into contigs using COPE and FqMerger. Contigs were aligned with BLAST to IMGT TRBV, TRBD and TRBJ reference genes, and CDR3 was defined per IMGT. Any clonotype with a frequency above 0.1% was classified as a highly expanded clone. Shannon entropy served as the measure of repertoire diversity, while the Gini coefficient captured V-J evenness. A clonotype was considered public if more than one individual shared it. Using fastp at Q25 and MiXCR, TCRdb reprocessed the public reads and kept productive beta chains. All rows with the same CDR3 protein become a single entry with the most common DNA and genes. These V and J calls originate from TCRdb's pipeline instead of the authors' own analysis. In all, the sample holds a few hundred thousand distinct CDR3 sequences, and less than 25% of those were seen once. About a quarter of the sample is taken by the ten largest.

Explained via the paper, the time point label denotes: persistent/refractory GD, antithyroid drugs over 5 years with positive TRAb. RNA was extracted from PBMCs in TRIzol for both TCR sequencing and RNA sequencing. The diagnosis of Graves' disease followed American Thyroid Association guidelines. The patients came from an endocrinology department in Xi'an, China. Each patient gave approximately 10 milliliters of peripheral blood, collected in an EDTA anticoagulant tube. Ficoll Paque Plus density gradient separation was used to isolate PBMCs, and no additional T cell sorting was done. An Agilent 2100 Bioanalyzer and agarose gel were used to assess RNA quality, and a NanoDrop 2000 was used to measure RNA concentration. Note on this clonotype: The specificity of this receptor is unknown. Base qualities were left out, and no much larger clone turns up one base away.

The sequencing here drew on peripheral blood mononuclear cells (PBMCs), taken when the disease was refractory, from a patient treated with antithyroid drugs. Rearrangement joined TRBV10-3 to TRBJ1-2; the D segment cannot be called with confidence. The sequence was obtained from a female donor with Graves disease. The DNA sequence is TGTGCCATCAGTGAGTGGGGAGACGGCTACACCTTC. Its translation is CAISEWGDGYTF.